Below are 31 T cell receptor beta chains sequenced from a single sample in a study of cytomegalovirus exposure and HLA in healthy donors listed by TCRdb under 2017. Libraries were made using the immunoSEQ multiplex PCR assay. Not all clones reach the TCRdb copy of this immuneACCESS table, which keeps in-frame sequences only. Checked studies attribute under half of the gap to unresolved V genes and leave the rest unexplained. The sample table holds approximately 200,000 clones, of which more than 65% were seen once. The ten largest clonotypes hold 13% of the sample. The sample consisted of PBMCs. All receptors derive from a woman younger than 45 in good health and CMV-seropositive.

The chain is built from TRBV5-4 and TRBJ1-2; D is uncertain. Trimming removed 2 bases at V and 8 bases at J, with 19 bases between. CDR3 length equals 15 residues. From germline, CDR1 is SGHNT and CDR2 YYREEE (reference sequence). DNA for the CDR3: TGTGCCAGCAGCTTTCACGGGAGGCGAGCCGGGGGCTACACCTTC. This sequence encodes CASSFHGRRAGGYTF.

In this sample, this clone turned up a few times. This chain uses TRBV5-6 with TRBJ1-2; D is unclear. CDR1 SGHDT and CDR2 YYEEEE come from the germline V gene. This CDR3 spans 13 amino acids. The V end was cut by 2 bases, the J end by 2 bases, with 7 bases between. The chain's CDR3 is CASSFEGNYGYTF. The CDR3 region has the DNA TGTGCCAGCAGCTTCGAGGGCAACTATGGCTACACCTTC.

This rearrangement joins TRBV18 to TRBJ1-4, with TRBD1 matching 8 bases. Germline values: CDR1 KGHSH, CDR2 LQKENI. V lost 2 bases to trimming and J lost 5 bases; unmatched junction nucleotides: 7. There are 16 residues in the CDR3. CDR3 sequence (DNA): TGTGCCAGCTCACCAGGACAGGGTTTCAGGAATGAAAAACTGTTTTTT. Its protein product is CASSPGQGFRNEKLFF.

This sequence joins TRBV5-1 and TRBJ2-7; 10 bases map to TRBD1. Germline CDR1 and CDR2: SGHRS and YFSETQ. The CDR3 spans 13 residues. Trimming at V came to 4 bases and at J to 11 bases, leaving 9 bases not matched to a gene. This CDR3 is CASSRGQGDHEYF. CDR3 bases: TGCGCCAGCAGCCGTGGACAGGGGGACCATGAGTACTTC.

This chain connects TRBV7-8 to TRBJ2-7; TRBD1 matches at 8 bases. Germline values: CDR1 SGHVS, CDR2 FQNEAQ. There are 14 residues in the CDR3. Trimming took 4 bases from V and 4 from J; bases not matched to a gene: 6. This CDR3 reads CASSYLDRGYEQYF. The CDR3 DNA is TGTGCCAGCAGCTACCTCGACAGGGGATACGAGCAGTACTTC. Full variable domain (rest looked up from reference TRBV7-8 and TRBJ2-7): GAGVSQSPRYKVAKRGQDVALRCDPISGHVSLFWYQQALGQGPEFLTYFQNEAQLDKSGLPSDRFFAERPEGSVSTLKIQRTQQEDSAVYLCASSYLDRGYEQYFGPGTRLTVT.

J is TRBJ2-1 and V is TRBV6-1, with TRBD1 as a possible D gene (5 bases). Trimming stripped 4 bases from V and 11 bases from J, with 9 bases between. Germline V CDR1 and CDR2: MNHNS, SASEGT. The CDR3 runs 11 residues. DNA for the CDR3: TGTGCCAGCAGTGCCAGGACACAGCAGTTCTTC. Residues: CASSARTQQFF.

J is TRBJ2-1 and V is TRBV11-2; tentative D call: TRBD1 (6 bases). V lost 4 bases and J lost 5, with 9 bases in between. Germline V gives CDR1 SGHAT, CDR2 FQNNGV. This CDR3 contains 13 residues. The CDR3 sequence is CASSYGTNNEQFF. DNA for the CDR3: TGTGCCAGCAGCTACGGGACAAACAATGAGCAGTTCTTC.

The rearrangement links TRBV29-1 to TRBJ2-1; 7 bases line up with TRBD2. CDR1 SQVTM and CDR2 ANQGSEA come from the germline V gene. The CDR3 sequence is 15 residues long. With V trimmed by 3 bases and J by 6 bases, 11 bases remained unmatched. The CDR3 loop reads CSVDPVGGRGNEQFF. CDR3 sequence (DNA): TGCAGCGTTGATCCAGTGGGAGGGAGGGGCAATGAGCAGTTCTTC.

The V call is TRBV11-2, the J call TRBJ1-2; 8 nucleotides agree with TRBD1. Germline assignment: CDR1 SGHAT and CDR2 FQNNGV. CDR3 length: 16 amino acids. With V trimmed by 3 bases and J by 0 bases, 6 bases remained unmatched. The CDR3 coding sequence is TGTGCCAGCAGCTTGACGGGACAGGCCTCTAACTATGGCTACACCTTC. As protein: CASSLTGQASNYGYTF.

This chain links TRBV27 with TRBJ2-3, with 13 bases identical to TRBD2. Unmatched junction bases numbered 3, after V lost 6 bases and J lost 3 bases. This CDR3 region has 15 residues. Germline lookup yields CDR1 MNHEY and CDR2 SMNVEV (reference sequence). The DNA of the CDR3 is TGTGCCAGCAGCAGGACTAGCGGGAGTACAGATACGCAGTATTTT. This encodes CASSRTSGSTDTQYF.

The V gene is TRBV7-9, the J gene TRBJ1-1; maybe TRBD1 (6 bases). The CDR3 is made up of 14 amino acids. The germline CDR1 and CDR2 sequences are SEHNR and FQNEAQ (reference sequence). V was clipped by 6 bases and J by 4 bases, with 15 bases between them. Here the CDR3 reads CASSSLGAGTEAFF. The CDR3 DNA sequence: TGTGCCAGCAGTAGTCTGGGGGCCGGCACTGAAGCTTTCTTT. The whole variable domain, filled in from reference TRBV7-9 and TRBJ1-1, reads DTGVSQNPRHKITKRGQNVTFRCDPISEHNRLYWYRQTLGQGPEFLTYFQNEAQLEKSRLLSDRFSAERPKGSFSTLEIQRTEQGDSAMYLCASSSLGAGTEAFFGQGTRLTVV.

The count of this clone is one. CDR3 in amino acids: CASSVDGRVHEQYF. The CDR3 DNA reads as TGTGCCAGCAGCGTAGACGGCAGGGTCCACGAGCAGTACTTC. The V gene is TRBV9, the J gene TRBJ2-7, with TRBD1 as a possible D gene (5 bases). Germline values: CDR1 SGDLS, CDR2 YYNGEE. Between the trimmed V and J ends, which lost 0 bases and 5 bases, there was a span of 12 bases. This CDR3 region has 14 residues.

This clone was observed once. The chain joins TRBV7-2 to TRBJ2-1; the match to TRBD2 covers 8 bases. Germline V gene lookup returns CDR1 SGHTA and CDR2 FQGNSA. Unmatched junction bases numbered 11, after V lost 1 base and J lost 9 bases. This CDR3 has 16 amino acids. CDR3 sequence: CASSLVGTREGSEQFF. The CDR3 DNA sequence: TGTGCCAGCAGCTTAGTAGGGACTAGGGAGGGGAGTGAGCAGTTCTTC. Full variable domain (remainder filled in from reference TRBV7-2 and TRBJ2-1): GAGVSQSPSNKVTEKGKDVELRCDPISGHTALYWYRQSLGQGLEFLIYFQGNSAPDKSGLPSDRFSAERTGGSVSTLTIQRTQQEDSAVYLCASSLVGTREGSEQFFGPGTRLTVL.

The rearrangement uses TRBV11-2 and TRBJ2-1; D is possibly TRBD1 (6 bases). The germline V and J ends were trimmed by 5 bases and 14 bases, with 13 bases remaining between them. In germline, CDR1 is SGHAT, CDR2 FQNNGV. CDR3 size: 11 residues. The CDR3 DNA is TGTGCCAGCAGCGTGGACAGTTTGGAGTTCTTC. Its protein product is CASSVDSLEFF.

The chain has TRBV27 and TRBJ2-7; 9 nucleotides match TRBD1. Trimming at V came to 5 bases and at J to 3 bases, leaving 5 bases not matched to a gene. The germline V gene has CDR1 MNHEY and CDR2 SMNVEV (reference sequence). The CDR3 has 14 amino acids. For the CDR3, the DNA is TGTGCCAGCAGTGTACCGGGACAGGGCTACGAGCAGTACTTC. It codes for CASSVPGQGYEQYF.

For the CDR3, the DNA is TGTGCCAGCAGCCTGACAGAATACGAGCAGTACTTC. Its protein is CASSLTEYEQYF. This chain joins TRBV6-1 and TRBJ2-7; D perhaps matches TRBD1 (5 bases). There are 12 residues in the CDR3. Looked up from germline, CDR1 is MNHNS and CDR2 is SASEGT. The V gene lost 6 bases and the J gene lost 4 bases, with 10 bases spanning the gap.

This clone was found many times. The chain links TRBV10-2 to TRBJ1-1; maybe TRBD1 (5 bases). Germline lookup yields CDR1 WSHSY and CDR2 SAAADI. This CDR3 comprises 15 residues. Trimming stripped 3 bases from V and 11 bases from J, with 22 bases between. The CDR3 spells CASSETGTSELLAFF. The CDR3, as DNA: TGCGCCAGCAGTGAAACCGGGACTAGCGAACTTTTGGCTTTCTTT.

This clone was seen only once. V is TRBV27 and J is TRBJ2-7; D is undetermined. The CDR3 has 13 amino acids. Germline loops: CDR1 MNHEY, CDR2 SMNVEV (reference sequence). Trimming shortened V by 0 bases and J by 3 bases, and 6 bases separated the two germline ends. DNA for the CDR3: TGTGCCAGCAGTTTATCCACGGGCTACGAGCAGTACTTC. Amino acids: CASSLSTGYEQYF.

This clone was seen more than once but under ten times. CDR3 sequence: CASSLTSTYGYTF. CDR3 nucleotide sequence: TGTGCCAGCAGTTTAACTTCCACCTATGGCTACACCTTC. The rearrangement links TRBV27 to TRBJ1-2; D is undetermined. Germline-derived CDR1 and CDR2 are MNHEY and SMNVEV (reference sequence). V shed 2 bases and J shed 4 bases, with 8 bases lying between them. The CDR3 has 13 amino acids.

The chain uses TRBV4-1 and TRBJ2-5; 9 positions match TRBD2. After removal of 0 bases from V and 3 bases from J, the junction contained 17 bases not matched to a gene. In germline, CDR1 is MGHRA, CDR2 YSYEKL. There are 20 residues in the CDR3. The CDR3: CASSQEKAPSPVAGEETQYF. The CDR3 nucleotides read TGCGCCAGCAGCCAAGAGAAAGCCCCTAGCCCGGTAGCGGGGGAAGAGACCCAGTACTTC.

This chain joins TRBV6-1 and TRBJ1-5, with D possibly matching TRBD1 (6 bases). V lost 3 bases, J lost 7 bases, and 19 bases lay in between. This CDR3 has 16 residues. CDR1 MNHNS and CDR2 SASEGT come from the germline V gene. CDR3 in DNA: TGTGCCAGCAGTGACCCTTCGGGAGGGGGGAACCAGCCCCAGCATTTT. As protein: CASSDPSGGGNQPQHF.

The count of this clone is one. CDR3 sequence (DNA): TGCGCCAGCAGCTTTATGGTTTCAGGGCCCCACACTGAAGCTTTCTTT. As protein: CASSFMVSGPHTEAFF. The chain combines TRBV5-1 with TRBJ1-1, with TRBD1 as a possible D gene (5 bases). CDR1 and CDR2 from the germline V gene are SGHRS and YFSETQ. Trimming shortened V by 2 bases and J by 3 bases, and 17 bases separated the two germline ends. The CDR3 has 16 residues. Full variable domain (missing parts from reference TRBV5-1 and TRBJ1-1): KAGVTQTPRYLIKTRGQQVTLSCSPISGHRSVSWYQQTPGQGLQFLFEYFSETQRNKGNFPGRFSGRQFSNSRSEMNVSTLELGDSALYLCASSFMVSGPHTEAFFGQGTRLTVV.

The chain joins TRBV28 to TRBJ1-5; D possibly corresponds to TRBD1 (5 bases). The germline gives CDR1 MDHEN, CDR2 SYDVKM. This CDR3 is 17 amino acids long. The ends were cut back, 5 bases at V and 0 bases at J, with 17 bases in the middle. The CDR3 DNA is TGTGCCAGCAGTGCGGGACCCCTCCTCTATAGCAATCAGCCCCAGCATTTT. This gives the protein CASSAGPLLYSNQPQHF.

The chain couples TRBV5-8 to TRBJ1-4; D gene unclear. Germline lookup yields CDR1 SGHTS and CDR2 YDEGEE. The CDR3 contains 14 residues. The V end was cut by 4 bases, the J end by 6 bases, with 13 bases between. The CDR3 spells CASSPRGSDEKLFF. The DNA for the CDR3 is TGTGCCAGCAGCCCCCGAGGGTCTGATGAAAAACTGTTTTTT.

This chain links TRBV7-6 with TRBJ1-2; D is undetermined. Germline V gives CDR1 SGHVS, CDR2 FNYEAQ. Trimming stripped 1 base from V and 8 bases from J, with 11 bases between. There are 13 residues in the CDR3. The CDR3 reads CASSLDLGEGYTF. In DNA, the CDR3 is TGTGCCAGCAGCTTAGACCTGGGAGAAGGCTACACCTTC.

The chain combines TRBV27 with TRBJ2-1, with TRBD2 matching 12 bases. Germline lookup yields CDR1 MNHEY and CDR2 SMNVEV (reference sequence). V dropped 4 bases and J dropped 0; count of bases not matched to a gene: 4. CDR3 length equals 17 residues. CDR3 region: CASSYTTSGSSYNEQFF. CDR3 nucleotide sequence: TGTGCCAGCAGTTATACGACTAGCGGGAGCTCCTACAATGAGCAGTTCTTC.

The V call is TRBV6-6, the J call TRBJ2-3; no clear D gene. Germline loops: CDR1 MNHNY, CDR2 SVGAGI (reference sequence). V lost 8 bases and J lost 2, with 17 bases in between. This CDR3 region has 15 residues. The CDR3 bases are TGTGCCAGCTTTTATTCATCCCGGTTCACAGATACGCAGTATTTT. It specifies CASFYSSRFTDTQYF.

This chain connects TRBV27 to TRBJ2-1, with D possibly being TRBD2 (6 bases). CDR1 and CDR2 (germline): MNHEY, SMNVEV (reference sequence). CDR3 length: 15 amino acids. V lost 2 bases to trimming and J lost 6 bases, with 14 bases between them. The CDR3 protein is CASSLAHLGGNEQFF. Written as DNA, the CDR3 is TGTGCCAGCAGTTTAGCCCACCTCGGGGGCAATGAGCAGTTCTTC.

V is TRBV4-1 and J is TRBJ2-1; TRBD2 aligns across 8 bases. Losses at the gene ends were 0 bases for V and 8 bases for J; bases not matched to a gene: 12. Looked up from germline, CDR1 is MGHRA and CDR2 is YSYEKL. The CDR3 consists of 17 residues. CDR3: CASSQDRISGIGDEQFF. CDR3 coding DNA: TGCGCCAGCAGCCAAGATCGGATTAGCGGGATTGGGGATGAGCAGTTCTTC.

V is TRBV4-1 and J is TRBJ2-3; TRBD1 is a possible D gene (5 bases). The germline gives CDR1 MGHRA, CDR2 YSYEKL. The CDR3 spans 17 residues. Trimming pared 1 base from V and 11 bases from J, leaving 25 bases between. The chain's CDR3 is CASSQGLARSGAMVQYF. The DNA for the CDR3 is TGCGCCAGCAGCCAAGGGTTGGCTCGAAGTGGGGCCATGGTGCAGTATTTT.

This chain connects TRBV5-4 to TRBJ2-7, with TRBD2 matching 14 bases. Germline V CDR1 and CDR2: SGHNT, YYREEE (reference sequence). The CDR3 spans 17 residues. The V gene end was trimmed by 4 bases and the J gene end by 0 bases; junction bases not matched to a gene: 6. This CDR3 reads CASSTTSGRALSYEQYF. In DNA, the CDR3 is TGTGCCAGCAGCACGACTAGCGGGAGGGCCCTCTCCTACGAGCAGTACTTC.